This record covers a single T cell receptor beta chain. This entry belongs to a study of Ad26.COV2.S vaccination and SARS-CoV-2 variants. On the study more broadly: The donor was enrolled in the Ad26.COV2.S arm of the COV1001 trial. Intramuscular Ad26.COV2.S at 5x10^10 or 1x10^11 viral particles.

As for treatment: some 20 received Ad26.COV2.S at low or high dose, single or two shots; 5 received placebo; per-sample allocation not given. All samples were drawn on day 63, counting from the first vaccine or placebo injection. CDR1 and CDR2 (germline): SGHVS, FQNEAQ. Trimming took off 2 bases at V and 0 bases at J, with 8 bases between the two ends. The CDR3 is made up of 15 amino acids. The data were produced by immunoSEQ multiplex PCR, yet TCRdb's version contains in-frame clones alone and is incomplete. The table has roughly 420,000 clones, about 88% seen once. J is TRBJ1-5 and V is TRBV7-8; unclear D gene. This sample comprised peripheral blood, obtained in a trial of Ad26.COV2.S vaccine versus placebo. The TCR sequence derives from a person aged 18-65 years who received the Ad26.COV2.S COVID-19 vaccine or a placebo. The CDR3 reads CASSLLSYSNQPQHF. The CDR3 DNA sequence: TGTGCCAGCAGCTTACTTTCTTATAGCAATCAGCCCCAGCATTTT.